These 32 T cell receptor beta chains came from one sample sequenced in a study of blood T cell repertoires in COVID-19. Clones were read by immunoSEQ multiplex PCR, and TCRdb kept only the in-frame ones, dropping some. The repertoire holds some 110,000 clones, with approximately 81% as singletons. The material sequenced was peripheral blood. These TCRs come from a man between 40 and 49 years old with acute or convalescent COVID-19.

This chain links TRBV11-3 with TRBJ2-3, with 7 bases identical to TRBD1. CDR3 length: 18 amino acids. Unmatched junction bases numbered 15, after V lost 6 bases and J lost 0 bases. Germline V gene sequence: CDR1 SGHNT, CDR2 YENEEA. The CDR3 protein is CASSSAGRDSHSTDTQYF. The CDR3 DNA reads TGTGCCAGCAGTTCGGCCGGCCGGGACAGCCATAGCACAGATACGCAGTATTTT.

The sample holds many counts of this clone. The V gene is TRBV18, the J gene TRBJ2-7, with 11 bases lining up with TRBD2. This CDR3 spans 14 amino acids. The trim removed 2 bases at V and 6 bases at J, leaving 3 bases unmatched. Germline V lookup: CDR1 KGHSH, CDR2 LQKENI. As DNA, the CDR3 is TGTGCCAGCTCACCAGCCGGGACTAGCGGCGAGCAGTACTTC. Translation gives CASSPAGTSGEQYF.

The gene calls are TRBV6-1 and TRBJ2-5; 10 nucleotides line up with TRBD2. The germline V gene has CDR1 MNHNS and CDR2 SASEGT. This CDR3 region has 14 residues. Losses at the gene ends were 3 bases for V and 2 bases for J; bases not matched to a gene: 0. The CDR3 protein is CASSDSGGQETQYF. DNA for the CDR3: TGTGCCAGCAGTGATAGCGGGGGGCAAGAGACCCAGTACTTC.

The chain employs TRBV4-2 and TRBJ2-1, with 12 bases fitting TRBD2. V lost 1 base, J lost 3 bases, and 10 bases stayed unmatched. Germline V gives CDR1 LGHNA, CDR2 YNFKEQ. CDR3 length: 19 amino acids. As DNA, the CDR3 is TGTGCCAGCAGCCAAGGACTAGCGGGAGATTCTAGGGTCTACAATGAGCAGTTCTTC. It translates to CASSQGLAGDSRVYNEQFF.

The chain has TRBV19 and TRBJ1-5; no clear D gene. V lost 3 bases and J 4 bases, leaving 16 bases between the germline ends. In germline, CDR1 is LNHDA, CDR2 SQIVND (reference sequence). The CDR3 extends over 16 amino acids. The CDR3 reads CASSIKPTGLNQPQHF. CDR3 nucleotides: TGTGCCAGTAGTATTAAGCCGACGGGGTTAAATCAGCCCCAGCATTTT. Full variable domain (missing parts from reference TRBV19 and TRBJ1-5): DGGITQSPKYLFRKEGQNVTLSCEQNLNHDAMYWYRQDPGQGLRLIYYSQIVNDFQKGDIAEGYSVSREKKESFPLTVTSAQKNPTAFYLCASSIKPTGLNQPQHFGDGTRLSIL.

The rearrangement uses TRBV5-4 and TRBJ2-1; 9 positions agree with TRBD2. This CDR3 region has 15 residues. Germline V gene lookup returns CDR1 SGHNT and CDR2 YYREEE (reference sequence). V shed 4 bases, J shed 3 bases, and the junction held 5 bases outside the gene matches. The DNA of the CDR3 is TGTGCCAGCAGCCATAGTAGCGGGGGCTACAATGAGCAGTTCTTC. Translating it yields CASSHSSGGYNEQFF.

CDR3 DNA: TGTGCCAGCAGCCGGAGAATGGAGTCTTACGAGCAGTACTTC. The encoded protein is CASSRRMESYEQYF. V and J are TRBV3-1 (or the pseudogene TRBV3-2) and TRBJ2-7; D remains ambiguous. Looked up from germline, CDR1 is LGHDT and CDR2 is YNNKEL (reference sequence). V was cut by 4 bases and J by 4 bases, with 14 bases left in between. This CDR3 has 14 residues.

V gene TRBV29-1 combines with J gene TRBJ1-2; perhaps TRBD1 as D (6 bases). V was trimmed by 3 bases and J by 8 bases, leaving 19 bases between them. This CDR3 contains 14 residues. The germline gives CDR1 SQVTM, CDR2 ANQGSEA. The CDR3 sequence: CSVDGERSGGGYTF. The CDR3 DNA reads TGCAGCGTTGACGGAGAGCGGTCGGGGGGCGGCTACACCTTC.

This clone was counted between two and nine times. This sequence joins TRBV5-1 and TRBJ2-7; 13 bases are shared with TRBD2. The J segment lost 7 bases and the V segment lost 4 bases, leaving 5 bases of the junction unmatched. CDR1 and CDR2 from the germline V gene are SGHRS and YFSETQ. CDR3 length: 14 amino acids. CDR3 region: CASSLGLAGAEQYF. CDR3 nucleotides: TGCGCCAGCAGCCTTGGACTAGCGGGAGCGGAGCAGTACTTC.

This clone was counted a single time. This chain connects TRBV6-5 to TRBJ1-4; TRBD1 might be the D (5 bases). This CDR3 is built from 15 residues. In germline, CDR1 is MNHEY, CDR2 SVGAGI. V shed 6 bases and J shed 7 bases, with 18 bases lying between them. In DNA, the CDR3 is TGTGCCAGCAGCCATAATAGGGGATCGGGTGAAAAACTGTTTTTT. This sequence encodes CASSHNRGSGEKLFF.

The chain joins TRBV11-2 to TRBJ2-1; 9 bases are a match to TRBD2. V was clipped by 0 bases and J by 0 bases; unmatched bases: 9. The CDR3 has 19 residues. CDR1 and CDR2 from the germline V gene are SGHAT and FQNNGV. Here the CDR3 reads CASSLDRREGLSSYNEQFF. Here the CDR3 DNA reads TGTGCCAGCAGCTTAGATAGGCGGGAGGGACTGAGCTCCTACAATGAGCAGTTCTTC.

This clone was observed a few times. The chain couples TRBV28 to TRBJ2-3, with D possibly TRBD1 on 5 matching bases. Per the germline V gene, CDR1 is MDHEN and CDR2 is SYDVKM. V dropped 8 bases and J dropped 4 bases, with 16 bases sitting between them. The CDR3 contains 14 residues. The CDR3 protein is CASQQESSADTQYF. The CDR3 DNA sequence: TGTGCCAGCCAACAGGAAAGCTCCGCAGATACGCAGTATTTT. Using reference TRBV28 and TRBJ2-3 for the parts outside the CDR3, the full variable domain is DVKVTQSSRYLVKRTGEKVFLECVQDMDHENMFWYRQDPGLGLRLIYFSYDVKMKEKGDIPEGYSVSREKKERFSLILESASTNQTSMYLCASQQESSADTQYFGPGTRLTVL.

This chain links TRBV11-1 with TRBJ2-3, with D perhaps TRBD2 (7 bases). Germline V gene sequence: CDR1 SGHAT, CDR2 FQDESV (reference sequence). The CDR3 has 14 residues. Trimming took off 1 base at V and 6 bases at J, with 11 bases between the two ends. This chain's CDR3 is CASSLVGGLDTQYF. CDR3 DNA: TGTGCCAGCAGCTTAGTCGGGGGGCTTGATACGCAGTATTTT.

The chain uses TRBV14 and TRBJ1-2; D not resolved. Trimming took off 0 bases at V and 8 bases at J, with 22 bases between the two ends. The CDR3 runs to 17 residues. Germline V gene lookup returns CDR1 SGHDN and CDR2 FVKESK. The CDR3 protein is CASSQDRWAELTAGYTF. The CDR3 DNA is TGTGCCAGCAGCCAAGATCGGTGGGCAGAGCTTACCGCGGGCTACACCTTC.

The rearrangement links TRBV7-8 to TRBJ1-2; maybe TRBD1 (5 bases). The CDR3 consists of 16 residues. Trimming took 1 base from V and 3 from J, leaving 15 bases between them. In germline, CDR1 is SGHVS, CDR2 FQNEAQ. The CDR3: CASSLGVWGRDYGYTF. The DNA of the CDR3 is TGTGCCAGCAGCTTAGGGGTGTGGGGCCGGGACTATGGCTACACCTTC.

This clone has only a few counts. The chain is built from TRBV7-9 and TRBJ1-2; D possibly corresponds to TRBD1 (5 bases). CDR3 length equals 13 residues. The V gene's germline CDR1 is SEHNR and CDR2 FQNEAQ (reference sequence). The V end was cut by 3 bases, the J end by 4 bases, with 9 bases between. The CDR3 DNA is TGTGCCAGCAGCTTCCAGGGTCCCTATGGCTACACCTTC. Translated, it gives CASSFQGPYGYTF.

The chain couples TRBV6-5 to TRBJ2-7; 8 nucleotides line up with TRBD1. This CDR3 comprises 15 residues. The V gene end was trimmed by 6 bases and the J gene end by 1 base; junction bases not matched to a gene: 8. Germline CDR1 and CDR2: MNHEY and SVGAGI. DNA of the CDR3: TGTGCCAGCAGGACCGGGACAGGCCAGTCCTACGAGCAGTACTTC. Amino acids: CASRTGTGQSYEQYF.

This clone has only one observation. This chain links TRBV18 with TRBJ2-1; 7 bases are a match to TRBD1. The V gene end was trimmed by 4 bases and the J gene end by 8 bases; junction bases not matched to a gene: 8. The CDR3 runs to 14 residues. Germline CDR1 and CDR2: KGHSH and LQKENI. The CDR3 spells CASSLKGTADEQFF. The CDR3 region has the DNA TGTGCCAGCTCACTCAAAGGGACAGCGGATGAGCAGTTCTTC.

The rearrangement uses TRBV7-2 and TRBJ2-1; 7 positions match TRBD2. The CDR3 has 13 residues. Germline V gene sequence: CDR1 SGHTA, CDR2 FQGNSA. The V gene end was trimmed by 5 bases and the J gene end by 10 bases; junction bases not matched to a gene: 8. The CDR3 loop reads CASSLGLGAEQFF. The CDR3 DNA sequence: TGTGCCAGCAGCCTAGGACTAGGAGCAGAGCAGTTCTTC.

The chain carries TRBV4-2 and TRBJ2-5, with D perhaps TRBD2 (6 bases). Trimming took off 1 base at V and 2 bases at J, with 11 bases between the two ends. Germline CDR1 is LGHNA and CDR2 is YNFKEQ. The CDR3 length is 15 residues. In DNA, the CDR3 is TGTGCCAGCAGCCAAGTCGGTAGCGGACAAGAGACCCAGTACTTC. Residues: CASSQVGSGQETQYF.

The chain uses TRBV19 and TRBJ2-1, with 7 bases lining up with TRBD1. V shed 0 bases and J 7 bases; nucleotides not matched to a gene: 6. The CDR3 extends over 15 amino acids. Looked up from germline, CDR1 is LNHDA and CDR2 is SQIVND (reference sequence). The CDR3 is CASSIDRGGGNEQFF. Here the CDR3 DNA reads TGTGCCAGTAGTATAGATCGAGGGGGCGGGAATGAGCAGTTCTTC.

The chain links TRBV18 to TRBJ2-1; a weak D match, TRBD2 (6 bases). The V gene lost 3 bases and the J gene lost 2 bases, with 17 bases spanning the gap. In germline, CDR1 is KGHSH, CDR2 LQKENI. This CDR3 spans 17 amino acids. The CDR3 reads CASSPLPLRGTYNEQFF. The CDR3 DNA follows: TGTGCCAGCTCACCTCTCCCCTTGCGGGGTACCTACAATGAGCAGTTCTTC.

The chain joins TRBV9 to TRBJ2-1, with TRBD2 matching 13 bases. The germline V gene encodes CDR1 SGDLS and CDR2 YYNGEE. The V segment lost 3 bases and the J segment 3 bases; nucleotides outside the gene matches: 3. This CDR3 has 16 residues. This chain's CDR3 is CASSAGLAGNYNEQFF. The CDR3 DNA is TGTGCCAGCAGCGCGGGACTAGCGGGGAACTACAATGAGCAGTTCTTC.

The chain combines TRBV4-1 with TRBJ1-3, with 8 bases aligning to TRBD1. From germline, CDR1 is MGHRA and CDR2 YSYEKL. This CDR3 comprises 16 residues. The J segment lost 0 bases and the V segment lost 2 bases, leaving 3 bases of the junction unmatched. CDR3 protein: CASSQQTGASGNTIYF. The CDR3 DNA reads TGCGCCAGCAGCCAACAGACAGGGGCCTCTGGAAACACCATATATTTT.

The chain has TRBV9 and TRBJ2-2; D gene unclear. V dropped 4 bases and J dropped 1 base, with 11 bases sitting between them. The CDR3 consists of 15 residues. Germline CDR1 SGDLS, CDR2 YYNGEE. Here the CDR3 DNA reads TGTGCCAGCAGCCCCCGCAGGATGAACACCGGGGAGCTGTTTTTT. Translated, it gives CASSPRRMNTGELFF.

The chain combines TRBV4-1 with TRBJ1-4, with D unclear. Germline V CDR1 and CDR2: MGHRA, YSYEKL. This CDR3 spans 14 amino acids. Trimming pared 4 bases from V and 6 bases from J, leaving 12 bases between. The CDR3 DNA reads TGCGCCAGCAGCCCCCCGGGATTAGATGAAAAACTGTTTTTT. Residues: CASSPPGLDEKLFF.

The CDR3, as DNA: TGTGCCAGCAGTTACGAGAGCGACTACAATGAGCAGTTCTTC. This sequence encodes CASSYESDYNEQFF. The chain joins TRBV6-6 to TRBJ2-1; no clear D gene. V was cut by 2 bases and J by 3 bases, with 8 bases left in between. The CDR3 is 14 amino acids. Germline assignment: CDR1 MNHNY and CDR2 SVGAGI (reference sequence).

The CDR3 DNA sequence: TGCAGCGTTGAAGGGCAGGGGGCCTACGAGCAGTACTTC. This encodes CSVEGQGAYEQYF. The genes are TRBV29-1 and TRBJ2-7; 7 bases match TRBD1. Trimming removed 1 base from V and 2 bases from J; junction bases left unmatched: 2. Germline loops: CDR1 SQVTM, CDR2 ANQGSEA. The CDR3 contains 13 residues.

This chain joins TRBV4-3 and TRBJ2-5; 8 bases are shared with TRBD1. Trimming at V came to 0 bases and at J to 3 bases, leaving 6 bases not matched to a gene. The CDR3 spans 16 residues. CDR1 and CDR2 from the germline V gene are LGHNA and YSLEER. The CDR3 DNA reads TGCGCCAGCAGCCAAGATTTCAACAGGGGGAAAGAGACCCAGTACTTC. Translation gives CASSQDFNRGKETQYF.

This clone was detected once. The rearrangement uses TRBV2 and TRBJ2-1; TRBD2 matches 8 bases. The length of the CDR3 is 15 residues. The V gene's germline CDR1 is SNHLY and CDR2 FYNNEI. J lost 1 base, V lost 6 bases, and 5 bases had no gene match. CDR3 coding DNA: TGTGCCAGCAGCTTTAGCGGGATATCCTACAATGAGCAGTTCTTC. Its protein product is CASSFSGISYNEQFF.

The genes are TRBV6-2 or TRBV6-3 and TRBJ2-7; D may be TRBD2 (6 bases). The V end was cut by 2 bases, the J end by 7 bases, with 15 bases between. The CDR3 contains 14 residues. The germline V gene has CDR1 MNHEY and CDR2 SVGEGT. CDR3 sequence (DNA): TGTGCCAGCAGTTACCGGCGGCTAGCGAGAGAGCAGTACTTC. Translation: CASSYRRLAREQYF.

The chain is built from TRBV6-5 and TRBJ2-3; D perhaps matches TRBD2 (6 bases). V was clipped by 6 bases and J by 1 base, with 14 bases between them. The CDR3 is made up of 15 amino acids. Germline V gene lookup returns CDR1 MNHEY and CDR2 SVGAGI. The CDR3 bases are TGTGCCAGCAGCCAGTTCCCGGGGGGCACAGATACGCAGTATTTT. This codes for CASSQFPGGTDTQYF.